Following are 13 T cell receptor beta chains from one sample sequenced in a study of blood T cell repertoires in COVID-19. The table came from immunoSEQ multiplex PCR; TCRdb's copy has only in-frame clones and leaves some out. This table holds about 230,000 clones, 75% to 90% found once. Material: PBMCs or T cells enriched from blood (not recorded which). The receptors shown here come from a woman aged 25 to 39 who had been exposed to COVID-19.

V usage is TRBV24-1 and J usage is TRBJ2-1; 9 nucleotides agree with TRBD1. V was pared by 7 bases and J by 2 bases, with 5 bases of the junction left unmatched. CDR3 size: 15 residues. Germline values: CDR1 KGHDR, CDR2 SFDVKD. CDR3 coding DNA: TGTGCCACCAGCGTCACAGGGGGCACCTACAATGAGCAGTTCTTC. Its protein product is CATSVTGGTYNEQFF.

This clone was counted only a few times. J is TRBJ2-5 and V is TRBV2; 9 bases align to TRBD2. This CDR3 is 15 amino acids long. The J segment lost 1 base and the V segment lost 4 bases, leaving 4 bases of the junction unmatched. The germline V gene encodes CDR1 SNHLY and CDR2 FYNNEI. Here the CDR3 DNA reads TGTGCCAGCAGTGGTAGCGGGAGTACCCAAGAGACCCAGTACTTC. This translates into CASSGSGSTQETQYF.

A note on this clone: The sample carries other DNA sequences with the same CDR3. The chain joins TRBV15 to TRBJ1-2; D gene unclear. V lost 0 bases to trimming and J lost 4 bases, with 6 bases between them. CDR1 and CDR2 from the germline V gene are LNHNV and YYDKDF (reference sequence). CDR3 length: 13 residues. Here the CDR3 DNA reads TGTGCCACCAGCAGAGATAGGAGCTATGGCTACACCTTC. Its protein product is CATSRDRSYGYTF.

This chain links TRBV3-1 (or the pseudogene TRBV3-2) with TRBJ1-6, with D maybe TRBD1 (5 bases). From germline, CDR1 is LGHDT and CDR2 YNNKEL (reference sequence). The CDR3 has 13 amino acids. V gave up 10 bases and J gave up 7 bases, with 14 bases separating them. CDR3 residues: CATATEINSPLHF. As DNA, the CDR3 is TGTGCCACGGCGACAGAGATAAATTCACCCCTCCACTTT.

The gene calls are TRBV3-1 (or the pseudogene TRBV3-2) and TRBJ1-3; possible D gene TRBD1, 6 bases. CDR3 length equals 15 residues. Between the trimmed V and J ends, which lost 0 bases and 4 bases, there was a span of 10 bases. From germline, CDR1 is LGHDT and CDR2 YNNKEL (reference sequence). The CDR3 protein is CASSQDTTGGNTIYF. The CDR3 DNA is TGTGCCAGCAGCCAAGATACGACAGGAGGAAACACCATATATTTT.

The gene calls are TRBV4-1 and TRBJ2-3; D remains ambiguous. CDR3 length: 14 amino acids. Trimming pared 1 base from V and 4 bases from J, leaving 9 bases between. Germline V CDR1 and CDR2: MGHRA, YSYEKL. The CDR3 nucleotides read TGCGCCAGCAGCCAAGTAGTAGTGGCAGATACGCAGTATTTT. Its protein is CASSQVVVADTQYF.

This chain uses TRBV4-2 with TRBJ2-7, with TRBD2 identical over 12 bases. Germline CDR1 is LGHNA and CDR2 is YNFKEQ. Trimming at V came to 2 bases and at J to 7 bases, leaving 18 bases not matched to a gene. The CDR3 loop spans 19 amino acids. The CDR3 protein is CASSQYEGIGLAGKGEQYF. As DNA, the CDR3 is TGTGCCAGCAGCCAATACGAGGGAATCGGACTAGCGGGAAAGGGGGAGCAGTACTTC.

The V gene is TRBV6-5, the J gene TRBJ2-7; D gene ambiguous. Germline V CDR1 and CDR2: MNHEY, SVGAGI. The CDR3 has 13 amino acids. The V gene lost 4 bases and the J gene lost 3 bases, with 10 bases spanning the gap. The CDR3 bases are TGTGCCAGCAGTTTCCTGGGCAACTACGAGCAGTACTTC. It yields the protein CASSFLGNYEQYF.

The chain links TRBV11-1 to TRBJ1-2; no clear D. This CDR3 has 15 amino acids. The V gene's germline CDR1 is SGHAT and CDR2 FQDESV (reference sequence). With 1 base removed from V and 3 bases from J, the gap between germline ends came to 12 bases. The chain's CDR3 is CASSLGGGSDYGYTF. The CDR3 DNA is TGTGCCAGCAGCTTAGGAGGAGGGTCGGACTATGGCTACACCTTC. Supplemented by reference TRBV11-1 and TRBJ1-2, the full variable domain reads EAEVAQSPRYKITEKSQAVAFWCDPISGHATLYWYRQILGQGPELLVQFQDESVVDDSQLPKDRFSAERLKGVDSTLKIQPAELGDSAMYLCASSLGGGSDYGYTFGSGTRLTVV.

The sample holds a few counts of this clone. CDR3 sequence (DNA): TGTGCCAGTAGTATTTCTAGCGGGAGTTTCGATGAGCAGTTCTTC. Protein: CASSISSGSFDEQFF. V gene TRBV19 combines with J gene TRBJ2-1; 10 bases line up with TRBD2. The CDR3 runs to 15 residues. CDR1 is LNHDA and CDR2 is SQIVND in the germline V gene (reference sequence). Unmatched junction bases numbered 7, after V lost 3 bases and J lost 8 bases.

The chain couples TRBV28 to TRBJ1-5, with D unclear. CDR1 and CDR2 from the germline V gene are MDHEN and SYDVKM. V lost 1 base to trimming and J lost 7 bases, with 11 bases between them. This CDR3 is 14 amino acids long. The CDR3 sequence: CASSLLGKRQPQHF. The CDR3 nucleotides are TGTGCCAGCAGTTTATTGGGCAAGCGGCAGCCCCAGCATTTT. Full variable domain (outside the CDR3, taken from reference TRBV28 and TRBJ1-5): DVKVTQSSRYLVKRTGEKVFLECVQDMDHENMFWYRQDPGLGLRLIYFSYDVKMKEKGDIPEGYSVSREKKERFSLILESASTNQTSMYLCASSLLGKRQPQHFGDGTRLSIL.

The chain has TRBV9 and TRBJ1-1; no definite D call. The germline CDR1 and CDR2 sequences are SGDLS and YYNGEE. The CDR3 consists of 15 residues. The V gene lost 0 bases and the J gene lost 4 bases, with 13 bases spanning the gap. CDR3 region: CASSVGAEGATEAFF. In DNA form, the CDR3 reads TGTGCCAGCAGCGTAGGAGCGGAGGGCGCCACTGAAGCTTTCTTT.

The rearrangement uses TRBV9 and TRBJ2-2, with 10 bases fitting TRBD1. CDR1 is SGDLS and CDR2 is YYNGEE in the germline V gene. CDR3 length: 15 residues. V lost 3 bases, J lost 3 bases, and 2 bases stayed unmatched. CDR3 region: CASSAGTGDTGELFF. Here the CDR3 DNA reads TGTGCCAGCAGCGCCGGGACAGGGGACACCGGGGAGCTGTTTTTT.